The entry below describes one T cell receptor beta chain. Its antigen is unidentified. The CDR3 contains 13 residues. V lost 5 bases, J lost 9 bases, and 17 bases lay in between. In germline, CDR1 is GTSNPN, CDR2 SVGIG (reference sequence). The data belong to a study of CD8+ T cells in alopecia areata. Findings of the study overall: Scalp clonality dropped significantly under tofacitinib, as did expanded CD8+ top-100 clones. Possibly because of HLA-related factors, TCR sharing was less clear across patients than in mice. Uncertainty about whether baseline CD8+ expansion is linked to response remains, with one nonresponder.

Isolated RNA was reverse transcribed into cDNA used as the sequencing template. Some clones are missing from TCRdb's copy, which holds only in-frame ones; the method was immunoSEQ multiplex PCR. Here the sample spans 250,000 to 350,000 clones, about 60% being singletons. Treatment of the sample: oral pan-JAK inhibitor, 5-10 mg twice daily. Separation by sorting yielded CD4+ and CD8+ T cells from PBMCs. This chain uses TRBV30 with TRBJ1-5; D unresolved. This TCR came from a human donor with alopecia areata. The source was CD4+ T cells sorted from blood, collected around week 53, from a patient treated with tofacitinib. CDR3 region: CAWSASVAGPQHF. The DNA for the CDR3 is TGTGCCTGGTCCGCGTCGGTGGCAGGGCCCCAGCATTTT. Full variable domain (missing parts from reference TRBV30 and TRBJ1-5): SQTIHQWPATLVQPVGSPLSLECTVEGTSNPNLYWYRQAAGRGLQLLFYSVGIGQISSEVPQNLSASRPQDRQFILSSKKLLLSDSGFYLCAWSASVAGPQHFGDGTRLSIL.